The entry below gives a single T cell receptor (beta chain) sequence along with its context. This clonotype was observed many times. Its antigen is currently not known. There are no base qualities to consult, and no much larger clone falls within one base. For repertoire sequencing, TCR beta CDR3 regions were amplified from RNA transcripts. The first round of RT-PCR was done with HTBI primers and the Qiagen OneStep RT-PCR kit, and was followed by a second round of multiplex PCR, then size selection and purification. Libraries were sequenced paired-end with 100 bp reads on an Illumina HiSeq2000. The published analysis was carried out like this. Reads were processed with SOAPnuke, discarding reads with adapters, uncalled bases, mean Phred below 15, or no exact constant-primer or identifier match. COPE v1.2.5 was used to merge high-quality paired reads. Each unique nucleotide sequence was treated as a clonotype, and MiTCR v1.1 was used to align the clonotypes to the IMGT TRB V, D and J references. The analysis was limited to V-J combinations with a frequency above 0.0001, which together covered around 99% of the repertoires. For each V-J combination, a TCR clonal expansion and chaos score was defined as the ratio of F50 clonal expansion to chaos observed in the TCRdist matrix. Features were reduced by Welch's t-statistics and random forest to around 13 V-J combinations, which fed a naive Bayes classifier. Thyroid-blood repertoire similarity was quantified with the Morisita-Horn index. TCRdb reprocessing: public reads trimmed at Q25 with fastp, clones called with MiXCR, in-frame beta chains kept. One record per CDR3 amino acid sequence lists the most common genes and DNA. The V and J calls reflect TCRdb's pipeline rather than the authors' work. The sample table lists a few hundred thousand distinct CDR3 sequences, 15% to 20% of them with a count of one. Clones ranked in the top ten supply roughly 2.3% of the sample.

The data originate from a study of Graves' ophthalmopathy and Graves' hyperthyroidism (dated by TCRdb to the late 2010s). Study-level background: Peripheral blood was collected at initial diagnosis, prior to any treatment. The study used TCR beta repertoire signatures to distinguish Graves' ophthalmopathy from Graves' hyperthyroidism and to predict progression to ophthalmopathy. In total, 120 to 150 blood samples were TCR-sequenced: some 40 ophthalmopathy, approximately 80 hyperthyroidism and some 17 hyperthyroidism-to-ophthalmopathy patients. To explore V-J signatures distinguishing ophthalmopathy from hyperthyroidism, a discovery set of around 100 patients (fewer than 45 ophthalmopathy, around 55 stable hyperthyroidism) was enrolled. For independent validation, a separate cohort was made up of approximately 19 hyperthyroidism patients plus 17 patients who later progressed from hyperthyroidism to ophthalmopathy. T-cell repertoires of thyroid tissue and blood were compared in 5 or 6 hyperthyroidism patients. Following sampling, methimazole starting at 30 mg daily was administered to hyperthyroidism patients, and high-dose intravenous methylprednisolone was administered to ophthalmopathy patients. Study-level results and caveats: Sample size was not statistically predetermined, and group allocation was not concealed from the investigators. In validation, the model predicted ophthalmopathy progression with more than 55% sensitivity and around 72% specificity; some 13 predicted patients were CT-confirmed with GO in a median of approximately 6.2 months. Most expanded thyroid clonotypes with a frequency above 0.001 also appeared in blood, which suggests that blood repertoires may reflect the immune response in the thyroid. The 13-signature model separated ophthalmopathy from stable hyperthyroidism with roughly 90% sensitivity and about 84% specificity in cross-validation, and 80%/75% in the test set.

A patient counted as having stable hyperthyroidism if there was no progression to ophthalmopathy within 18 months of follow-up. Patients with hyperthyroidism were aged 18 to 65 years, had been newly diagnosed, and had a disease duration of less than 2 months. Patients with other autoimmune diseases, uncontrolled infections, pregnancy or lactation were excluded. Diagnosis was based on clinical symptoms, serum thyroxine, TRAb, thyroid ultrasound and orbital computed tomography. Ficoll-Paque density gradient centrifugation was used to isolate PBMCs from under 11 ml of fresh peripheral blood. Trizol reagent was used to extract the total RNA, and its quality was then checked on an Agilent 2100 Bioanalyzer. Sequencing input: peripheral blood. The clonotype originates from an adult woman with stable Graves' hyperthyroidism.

The sequenced DNA is TGTGCCAGCAGTTTCCGGGCGACGCTGGGCACCGGGGAGCTGTTTTTT. Its amino acids are CASSFRATLGTGELFF. This chain is built from TRBV12-3 or TRBV12-4 and TRBJ2-2, with no reliable assignment of the D segment. The CDR3 contains 16 residues, cysteine and phenylalanine counted. This entry keeps only the CDR3 DNA: 48 bases, framed from base 1. Cut back by 3 bases and 4 bases, the V and J ends lie 15 bases apart.